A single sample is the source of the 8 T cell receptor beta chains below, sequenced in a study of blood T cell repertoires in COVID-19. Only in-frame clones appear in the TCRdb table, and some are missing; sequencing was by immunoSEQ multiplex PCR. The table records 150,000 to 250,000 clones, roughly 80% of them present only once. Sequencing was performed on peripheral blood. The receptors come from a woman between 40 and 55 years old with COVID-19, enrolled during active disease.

The CDR3 DNA follows: TGTGCCAGCAGCCCAGGTCCACTAGGGCCCTATGGCTACACCTTC. Its protein is CASSPGPLGPYGYTF. V gene TRBV3-1 (or the pseudogene TRBV3-2) combines with J gene TRBJ1-2; no reliable D call. This CDR3 comprises 15 residues. Per germline, CDR1 LGHDT and CDR2 YNNKEL (reference sequence). V lost 4 bases, J lost 4 bases, and 16 bases lay in between.

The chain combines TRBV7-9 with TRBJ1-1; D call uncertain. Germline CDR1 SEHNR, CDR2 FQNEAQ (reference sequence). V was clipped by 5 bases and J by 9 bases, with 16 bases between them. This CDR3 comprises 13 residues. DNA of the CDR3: TGTGCCAGCAGCCCCAGCATAACGGGGAAAGCTTTCTTT. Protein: CASSPSITGKAFF.

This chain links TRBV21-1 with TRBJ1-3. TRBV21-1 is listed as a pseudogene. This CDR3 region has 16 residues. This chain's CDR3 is CASSIRDSPEMDTIYF. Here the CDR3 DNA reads TGTGCCAGCAGCATTCGCGACTCTCCTGAGATGGACACCATATATTTT.

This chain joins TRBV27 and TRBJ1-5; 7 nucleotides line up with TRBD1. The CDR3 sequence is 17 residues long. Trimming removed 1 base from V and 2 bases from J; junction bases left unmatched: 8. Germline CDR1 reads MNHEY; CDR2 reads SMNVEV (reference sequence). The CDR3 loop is CASSLWAHRGGNQPQHF. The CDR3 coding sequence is TGTGCCAGCAGTTTATGGGCCCACAGGGGCGGCAATCAGCCCCAGCATTTT.

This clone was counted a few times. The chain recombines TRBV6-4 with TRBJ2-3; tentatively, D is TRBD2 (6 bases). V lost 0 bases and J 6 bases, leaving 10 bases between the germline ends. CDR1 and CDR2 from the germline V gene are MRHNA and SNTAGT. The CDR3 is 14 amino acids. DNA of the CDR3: TGTGCCAGCAGTGACTCTGGGGGGTTCGATACGCAGTATTTT. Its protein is CASSDSGGFDTQYF.

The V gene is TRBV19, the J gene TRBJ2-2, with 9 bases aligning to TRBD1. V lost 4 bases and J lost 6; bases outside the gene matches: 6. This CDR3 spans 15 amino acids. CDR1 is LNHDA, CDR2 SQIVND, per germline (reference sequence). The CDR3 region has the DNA TGTGCCAGTAGTACCGGACAGGGGAGGGCCGGGGAGCTGTTTTTT. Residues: CASSTGQGRAGELFF.

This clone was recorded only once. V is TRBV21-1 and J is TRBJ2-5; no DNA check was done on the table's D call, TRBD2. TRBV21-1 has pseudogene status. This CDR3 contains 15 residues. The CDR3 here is CASIENPAIQETQYF. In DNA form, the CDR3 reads TGTGCCAGCATCGAGAACCCAGCGATTCAAGAGACCCAGTACTTC.

CDR3 protein: CASSTRQGTYTGELFF. The CDR3 nucleotides are TGTGCCAGCAGCACCCGACAGGGGACCTACACCGGGGAGCTGTTTTTT. This chain joins TRBV9 and TRBJ2-2, with TRBD1 identical over 8 bases. V trimming: 4 bases; J trimming: 3 bases; junction bases outside the gene matches: 8. Germline lookup yields CDR1 SGDLS and CDR2 YYNGEE. The CDR3 is 16 residues long.